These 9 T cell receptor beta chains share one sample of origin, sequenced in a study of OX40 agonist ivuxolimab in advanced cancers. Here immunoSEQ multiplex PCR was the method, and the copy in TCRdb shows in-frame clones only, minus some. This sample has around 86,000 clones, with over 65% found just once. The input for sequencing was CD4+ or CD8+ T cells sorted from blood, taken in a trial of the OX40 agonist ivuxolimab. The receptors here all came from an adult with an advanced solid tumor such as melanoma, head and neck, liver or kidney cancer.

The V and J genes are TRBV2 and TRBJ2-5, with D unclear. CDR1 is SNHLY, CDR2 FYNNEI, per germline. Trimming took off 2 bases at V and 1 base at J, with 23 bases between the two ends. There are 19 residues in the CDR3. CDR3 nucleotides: TGTGCCAGCAGTGAAAGGTTATTTGCTGTGGGTGACTCCCAAGAGACCCAGTACTTC. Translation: CASSERLFAVGDSQETQYF.

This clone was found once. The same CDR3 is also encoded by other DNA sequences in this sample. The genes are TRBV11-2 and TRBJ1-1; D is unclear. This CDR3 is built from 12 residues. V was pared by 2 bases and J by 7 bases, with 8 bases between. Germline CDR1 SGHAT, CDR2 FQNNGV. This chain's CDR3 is CASSLNGLEAFF. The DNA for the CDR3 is TGTGCCAGCAGCTTAAATGGGCTTGAAGCTTTCTTT.

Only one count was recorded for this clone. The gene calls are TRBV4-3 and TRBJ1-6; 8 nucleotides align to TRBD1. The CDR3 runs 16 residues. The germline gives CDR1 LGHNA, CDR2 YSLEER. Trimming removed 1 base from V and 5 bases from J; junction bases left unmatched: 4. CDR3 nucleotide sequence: TGCGCCAGCAGCCAAGCGCCGGGACAGGATAATTCACCCCTCCACTTT. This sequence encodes CASSQAPGQDNSPLHF.

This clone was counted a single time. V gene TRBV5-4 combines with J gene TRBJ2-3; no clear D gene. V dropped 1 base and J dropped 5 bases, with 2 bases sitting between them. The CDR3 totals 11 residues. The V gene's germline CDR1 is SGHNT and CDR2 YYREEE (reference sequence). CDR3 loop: CASSLIDTQYF. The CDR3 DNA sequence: TGTGCCAGCAGCTTGATAGATACGCAGTATTTT.

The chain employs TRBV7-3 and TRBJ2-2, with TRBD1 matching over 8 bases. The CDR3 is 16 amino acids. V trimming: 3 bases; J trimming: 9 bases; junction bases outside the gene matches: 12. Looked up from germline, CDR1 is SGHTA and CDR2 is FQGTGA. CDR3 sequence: CASSFTGTGGTRELFF. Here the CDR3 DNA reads TGTGCCAGCAGCTTTACTGGGACAGGAGGTACCCGGGAGCTGTTTTTT.

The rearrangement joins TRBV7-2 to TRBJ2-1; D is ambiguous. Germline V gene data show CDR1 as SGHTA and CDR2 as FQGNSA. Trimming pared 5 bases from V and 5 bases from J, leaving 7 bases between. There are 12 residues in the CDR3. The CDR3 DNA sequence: TGTGCCAGCAGCGCACGGGACAATGAGCAGTTCTTC. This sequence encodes CASSARDNEQFF.

The CDR3 sequence is CASSGGANTEAFF. The CDR3 DNA sequence: TGTGCCAGCAGTGGGGGCGCGAACACTGAAGCTTTCTTT. V usage is TRBV6-1 and J usage is TRBJ1-1; tentatively, D is TRBD1 (5 bases). The CDR3 consists of 13 residues. V dropped 4 bases and J dropped 1 base, with 7 bases sitting between them. CDR1 and CDR2 (germline): MNHNS, SASEGT.

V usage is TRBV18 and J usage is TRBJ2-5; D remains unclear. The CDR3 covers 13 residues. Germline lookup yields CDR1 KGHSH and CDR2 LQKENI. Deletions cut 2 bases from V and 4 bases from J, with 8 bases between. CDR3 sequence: CASSPFEGETQYF. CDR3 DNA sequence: TGTGCCAGCTCACCATTCGAAGGAGAGACCCAGTACTTC. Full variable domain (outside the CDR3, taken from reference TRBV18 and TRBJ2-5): NAGVMQNPRHLVRRRGQEARLRCSPMKGHSHVYWYRQLPEEGLKFMVYLQKENIIDESGMPKERFSAEFPKEGPSILRIQQVVRGDSAAYFCASSPFEGETQYFGPGTRLLVL.

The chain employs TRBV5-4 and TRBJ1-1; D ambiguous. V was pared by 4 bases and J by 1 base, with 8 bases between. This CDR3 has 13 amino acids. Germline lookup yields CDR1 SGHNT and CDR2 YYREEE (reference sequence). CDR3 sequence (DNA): TGTGCCAGCAGCCAGAGCCGGAACACTGAAGCTTTCTTT. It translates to CASSQSRNTEAFF.